This entry is about one T cell receptor (beta chain). Its antigen is not known. With UMIs, 5'RACE template switching was used to make TCR beta cDNA. After re-calling the 5' RACE reads, TCRdb lists one entry per CDR3 protein, DNA absent. The sample holds around 260,000 distinct CDR3 sequences. CDR3 size: 14 residues. Looked up from germline, CDR1 is LGHNA and CDR2 is YSLEER. This record comes from a study of T cells expressing NK-cell markers. Background on the study: Sequencing covered eight donors, seven HCMV-seropositive and one seronegative.

Study-level points and caveats: The same clonotypes also predominated in the CD3+CD56-NKG2C+ fraction of four donors. Whether expanded NKG2C+ T cell clones were HCMV-specific remained unclear.

This clonotype was obtained from a woman between 18 and 70 years old in good health. The gene calls are TRBV4-3 and TRBJ2-7; the TCRdb call, TRBD1, lacks DNA for checking. The sample was blood T cells: a sorted CD56 or NKG2C T cell subset, CD4+ or CD8+ T cells, or bulk PBMC T cells (not recorded which). The CDR3 loop is CASSQDPRDGEQYF.